This T cell receptor beta chain derives from a study of regulatory T cells in long-lasting Graves disease. Investigators prepared the TCR beta libraries by applying iRepertoire HTBI primers and Arm-PCR of CDR3 regions. TCRdb called the multiplex PCR reads again in MiXCR, with one record for every CDR3 protein. Among 560,000 or so distinct CDR3 sequences, 15% to 20% were seen once, and the ten largest hold more than 10%. Trimming shortened V by 7 bases and J by 0 bases, and 14 bases separated the two germline ends. This CDR3 spans 15 amino acids. Germline values: CDR1 MNHNS, CDR2 SASEGT. Described time point: newly diagnosed GD, antithyroid drugs for less than 3 months. Construction of the TCR library relied on RNA isolated from PBMCs. This same sample was also taken into another study, of T cells in Graves' hyperthyroidism and ophthalmopathy.

V and J are TRBV6-1 and TRBJ2-3; D is perhaps TRBD1 or TRBD2 (5 bases each). The sequence came from a man in his late teens or twenties with Graves disease. This sample comprised peripheral blood mononuclear cells (PBMCs), obtained at new diagnosis, from a patient treated with antithyroid drugs. CDR3 in DNA: TGTGCCAGCACCCCTCGAGGGGTGAGCACAGATACGCAGTATTTT. It specifies CASTPRGVSTDTQYF.